This T cell receptor beta chain is from a study of tumor-infiltrating lymphocytes in primary liver carcinoma. About the study: Men and women, 30 to 69 years of age, made up the patients. Spanning 4.2 to 10 cm, the tumors were T1-T3 N0M0. Study-wide findings and caveats: The difference in top-250-clone fraction between tumors and blood was significant, favoring tumors (p = 0.039).

The CDR3 extends over 15 amino acids. CDR1 is SGHRS and CDR2 is YFSETQ in the germline V gene. Unsorted bulk tissue of about 20-30 mg yielded co-extracted RNA and DNA. In every tumor sample, viable tumor cells made up over 75%. cDNA specific to TCR beta was made from around 530 ng of total RNA, with a constant-region primer employed for priming. The TCR beta library was amplified through three nested multiplex PCR rounds in a modified ARM-PCR procedure. Forward primers for TRBV1-TRBV30 and a C-beta reverse primer served the first two PCR rounds, at 10 cycles each. TCRdb processed the multiplex PCR reads anew with MiXCR; each CDR3 protein has one entry. The data show fewer than 200,000 distinct CDR3 sequences, around four fifths seen once. About this clonotype itself: No antigen is known for it. Possible read error: a much larger clone is one base away.

The TCR sequence derives from a man between 40 and 49 years old with primary liver carcinoma and hepatitis B virus infection. The chain recombines TRBV5-1 with TRBJ2-3; 9 bases line up with TRBD2. Sequenced input: tumor tissue from primary liver carcinoma. CDR3 bases: TGCGCCAGTCTACTTTCTAGCGGGGTCACAGATACGAAGTATTTT. This gives the protein CASLLSSGVTDTKYF. Full variable domain (missing parts from reference TRBV5-1 and TRBJ2-3): KAGVTQTPRYLIKTRGQQVTLSCSPISGHRSVSWYQQTPGQGLQFLFEYFSETQRNKGNFPGRFSGRQFSNSRSEMNVSTLELGDSALYLCASLLSSGVTDTKYFGPGTRLTVL.